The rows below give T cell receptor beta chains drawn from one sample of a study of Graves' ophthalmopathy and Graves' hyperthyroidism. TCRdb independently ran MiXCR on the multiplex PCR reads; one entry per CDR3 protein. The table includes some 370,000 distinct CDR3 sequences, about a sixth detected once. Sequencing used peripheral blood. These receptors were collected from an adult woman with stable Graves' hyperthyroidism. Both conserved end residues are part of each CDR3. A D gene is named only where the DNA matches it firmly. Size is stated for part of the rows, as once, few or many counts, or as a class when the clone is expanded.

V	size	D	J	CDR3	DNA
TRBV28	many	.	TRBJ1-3	CASRLRGSSGNTIYF	TGTGCCAGCAGACTACGTGGGAGCTCTGGAAACACCATATATTTT
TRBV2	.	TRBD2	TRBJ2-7	CASSDALGVAGEQYF	TGTGCCAGCAGTGACGCCCTTGGGGTAGCGGGCGAGCAGTACTTC
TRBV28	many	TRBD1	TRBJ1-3	CASSLYQGASGNTIYF	TGTGCCAGCAGTTTATATCAGGGGGCGTCTGGAAACACCATATATTTT
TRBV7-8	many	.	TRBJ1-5	CASSLGSGVRNQPQHF	TGTGCCAGCAGCTTAGGTTCGGGGGTTCGGAATCAGCCCCAGCATTTT
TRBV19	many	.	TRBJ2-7	CASSSQVAIFYEQYF	TGTGCCAGTAGTTCACAGGTTGCGATATTCTACGAGCAGTACTTC
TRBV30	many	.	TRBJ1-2	CAWSAGGPGYTF	TGTGCCTGGAGTGCTGGGGGGCCTGGCTACACCTTC
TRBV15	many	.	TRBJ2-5	CATSRAEGPGETQYF	TGTGCCACCAGCAGAGCGGAGGGGCCAGGCGAGACCCAGTACTTC
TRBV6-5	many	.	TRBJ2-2	CASSYPFAGELFF	TGTGCCAGCAGTTACCCGTTTGCCGGGGAGCTGTTTTTT
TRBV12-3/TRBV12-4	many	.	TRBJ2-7	CASTLQRNYEQYF	TGTGCCAGCACTTTACAGCGTAACTACGAGCAGTACTTC
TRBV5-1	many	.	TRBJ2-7	CASSLEIGPRYEQYF	TGCGCCAGCAGCTTGGAAATAGGGCCGAGGTACGAGCAGTACTTC
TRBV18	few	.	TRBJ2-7	CASSPSFAYEQYF	TGTGCCAGCTCACCCAGTTTCGCCTACGAGCAGTACTTC
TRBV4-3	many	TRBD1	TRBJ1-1	CASSQWTGTGNTEAFF	TGCGCCAGCAGCCAATGGACCGGGACAGGGAACACTGAAGCTTTCTTT
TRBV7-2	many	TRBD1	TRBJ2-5	CATKTGARETQYF	TGTGCCACCAAGACAGGGGCACGGGAGACCCAGTACTTC
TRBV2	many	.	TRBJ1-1	CASSEGAGEAFF	TGTGCCAGCAGTGAAGGGGCAGGTGAAGCTTTCTTT
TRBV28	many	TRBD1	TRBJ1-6	CASSRGTGGISPLHF	TGTGCCAGCAGTAGGGGGACAGGGGGTATTTCACCCCTCCACTTT
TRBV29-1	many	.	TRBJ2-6	CSVYRPGITSGANVLTF	TGCAGCGTTTATCGGCCCGGGATCACCTCTGGGGCCAACGTCCTGACTTTC
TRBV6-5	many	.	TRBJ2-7	CASRGPAAYEQYF	TGTGCCAGCAGGGGACCTGCTGCCTACGAGCAGTACTTC
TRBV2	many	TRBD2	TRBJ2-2	CAIKGTSEAGELFF	TGTGCCATCAAGGGGACTAGCGAAGCCGGGGAGCTGTTTTTT
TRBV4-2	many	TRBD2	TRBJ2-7	CASSQELLLAGVPEQYF	TGTGCCAGCAGCCAAGAACTCCTTCTAGCGGGAGTTCCCGAGCAGTACTTC
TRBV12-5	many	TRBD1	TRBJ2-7	CASGPTSGTGDIYEQYF	TGTGCTAGTGGTCCCACCTCGGGGACAGGGGATATCTACGAGCAGTACTTC
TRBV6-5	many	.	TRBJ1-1	CASSYAGRRAGDTEAFF	TGTGCCAGCAGTTATGCTGGTCGTCGGGCAGGGGACACTGAAGCTTTCTTT
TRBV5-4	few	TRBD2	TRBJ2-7	CASSSRPSGRPQTYEQYF	TGTGCCAGCAGCTCGAGGCCTAGCGGGAGGCCCCAGACTTACGAGCAGTACTTC
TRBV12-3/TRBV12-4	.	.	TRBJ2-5	CASSPKKGGLIRHKETQYF	TGTGCCAGCAGTCCGAAGAAGGGGGGCCTAATTAGGCATAAAGAGACCCAGTACTTC
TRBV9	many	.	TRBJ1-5	CASSVEGGGQPQHF	TGTGCCAGCAGCGTAGAGGGAGGGGGTCAGCCCCAGCATTTT
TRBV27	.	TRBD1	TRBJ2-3	CASSLRGPRDTQYF	TGTGCCAGCAGTTTAAGGGGGCCTAGAGATACGCAGTATTTT
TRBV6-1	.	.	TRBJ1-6	CASKNPVLLNSPLHF	TGTGCCAGCAAAAACCCAGTATTGCTTAATTCACCCCTCCACTTT
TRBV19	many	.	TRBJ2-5	CATTPFGGSSETQYF	TGTGCCACGACACCCTTCGGGGGTTCTAGCGAGACCCAGTACTTC
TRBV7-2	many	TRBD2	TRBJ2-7	CASSRLAGSYEQYF	TGTGCCAGCAGCCGACTAGCGGGATCCTACGAGCAGTACTTC
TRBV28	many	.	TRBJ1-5	CASSAGVYQPQHF	TGTGCCAGCTCCGCGGGGGTTTATCAGCCCCAGCATTTT
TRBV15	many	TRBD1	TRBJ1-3	CATSRAGTGVLSGNTIYF	TGTGCCACCAGCAGAGCCGGGACAGGGGTCCTCTCTGGAAACACCATATATTTT
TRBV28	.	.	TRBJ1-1	CASSFVGEVAEAFF	TGTGCCAGCAGTTTTGTTGGTGAGGTCGCTGAAGCTTTCTTT
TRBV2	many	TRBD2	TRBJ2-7	CASSEGGTSRYEQYF	TGTGCCAGCAGTGAGGGTGGGACTAGTCGCTACGAGCAGTACTTC
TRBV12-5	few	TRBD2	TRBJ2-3	CASGFSGNTDTQYF	TGTGCTAGTGGATTTAGCGGGAACACAGATACGCAGTATTTT
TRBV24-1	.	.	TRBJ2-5	CATSDWAIGRQEAQYF	TGTGCCACCAGTGATTGGGCTATCGGGAGACAAGAGGCCCAGTACTTC
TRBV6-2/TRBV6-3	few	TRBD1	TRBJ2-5	CASRIGDRGGLKKFKETQYF	TGTGCCAGCAGGATTGGGGACAGGGGAGGCCTAAAAAAGTTTAAAGAGACCCAGTACTTC
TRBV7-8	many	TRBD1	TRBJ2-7	CASSLGGQGIYEQYF	TGTGCCAGCAGCTTAGGGGGACAGGGAATCTACGAGCAGTACTTC
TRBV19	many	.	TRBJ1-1	CASSKGDTEAFF	TGTGCCAGTAGTAAAGGGGACACTGAAGCTTTCTTT
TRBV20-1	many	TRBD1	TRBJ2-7	CSARAIGQGVYEQYF	TGCAGTGCTAGAGCTATTGGACAGGGGGTTTACGAGCAGTACTTC
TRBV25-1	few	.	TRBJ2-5	CASSEHREQETQYF	TGTGCCAGCAGTGAACACAGGGAACAAGAGACCCAGTACTTC
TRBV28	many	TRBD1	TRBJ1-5	CASSYNTGGSQPQHF	TGTGCCAGCAGCTATAATACAGGGGGCTCTCAGCCCCAGCATTTT
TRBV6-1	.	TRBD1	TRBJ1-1	CASSPRQGANTEAFF	TGTGCCAGCAGCCCCCGACAGGGGGCGAACACTGAAGCTTTCTTT
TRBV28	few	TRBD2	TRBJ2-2	CASSPRLAANTGELFF	TGTGCCAGCAGTCCCAGACTAGCGGCGAACACCGGGGAGCTGTTTTTT
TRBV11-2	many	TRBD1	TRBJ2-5	CASSGWDSQETQYF	TGTGCCAGCAGCGGCTGGGACAGCCAGGAGACCCAGTACTTC
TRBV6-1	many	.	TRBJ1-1	CASSDGLWGPRNTEAFF	TGTGCCAGCAGTGATGGGTTATGGGGCCCGAGGAACACTGAAGCTTTCTTT
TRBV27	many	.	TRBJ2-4	CASSQTVSNGIKYF	TGTGCCAGCAGTCAAACCGTATCGAATGGCATTAAGTACTTC
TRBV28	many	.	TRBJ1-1	CASSLSYAPRDTEAFF	TGTGCCAGCAGTTTATCTTACGCCCCGAGGGACACTGAAGCTTTCTTT
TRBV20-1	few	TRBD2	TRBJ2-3	CSANPGTSGTDTQYF	TGCAGTGCCAACCCCGGGACTAGTGGCACAGATACGCAGTATTTT
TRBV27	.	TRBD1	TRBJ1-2	CASSLSDRGPGYTF	TGTGCCAGCAGTTTATCCGACAGGGGGCCTGGCTACACCTTC
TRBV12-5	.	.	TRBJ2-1	CASGLVPVQTGYTEQFF	TGTGCTAGTGGTTTGGTACCGGTCCAGACAGGCTACACTGAGCAGTTCTTC
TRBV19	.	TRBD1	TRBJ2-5	CASSIIWRPGQGEETQYF	TGTGCCAGTAGTATAATCTGGCGGCCGGGACAGGGGGAAGAGACCCAGTACTTC
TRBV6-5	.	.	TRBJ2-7	CASSVSPVGSNEQYF	TGTGCCAGCAGTGTATCTCCAGTCGGGTCTAACGAGCAGTACTTC
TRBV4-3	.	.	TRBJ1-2	CASSEDRNGYTF	TGCGCCAGTTCGGAGGATCGTAATGGCTACACCTTC
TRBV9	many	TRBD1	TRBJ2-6	CASSPQTGAGANVLTF	TGTGCCAGCAGCCCCCAGACAGGGGCTGGGGCCAACGTCCTGACTTTC
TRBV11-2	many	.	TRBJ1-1	CASSRTGTPTEAFF	TGTGCCAGCAGCAGAACCGGGACACCGACTGAAGCTTTCTTT
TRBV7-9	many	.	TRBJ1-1	CASSLDRGKAFF	TGTGCCAGCAGCTTGGACAGAGGTAAAGCTTTCTTT